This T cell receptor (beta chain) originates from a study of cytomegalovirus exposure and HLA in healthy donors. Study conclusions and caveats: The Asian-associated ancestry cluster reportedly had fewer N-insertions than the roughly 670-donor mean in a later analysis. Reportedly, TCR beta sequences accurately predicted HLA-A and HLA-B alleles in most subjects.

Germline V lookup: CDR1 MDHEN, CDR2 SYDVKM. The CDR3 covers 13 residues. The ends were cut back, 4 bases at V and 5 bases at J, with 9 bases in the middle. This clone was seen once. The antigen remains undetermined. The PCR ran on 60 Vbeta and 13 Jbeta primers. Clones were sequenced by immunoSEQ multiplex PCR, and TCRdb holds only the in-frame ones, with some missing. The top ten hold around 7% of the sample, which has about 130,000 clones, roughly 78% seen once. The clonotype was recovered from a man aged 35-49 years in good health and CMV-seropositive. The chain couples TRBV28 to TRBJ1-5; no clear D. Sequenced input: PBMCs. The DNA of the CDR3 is TGTGCCAGCAGTTATTTAGCCTATCAGCCCCAGCATTTT. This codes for CASSYLAYQPQHF.